The TCR beta chain described here comes from a study of T cell clonotyping in hematopoietic cell transplantation. Overall study findings and caveats: Recipient TCR diversity dropped after transplant; expanded clonotypes rose from day 30 to 180.

Only in-frame clones appear in the TCRdb table, and some are missing; sequencing was by immunoSEQ multiplex PCR. The sample has 25,000 to 35,000 clones, 60% to 80% seen once. The CDR3 totals 10 residues. Trimming pared 2 bases from V and 6 bases from J, leaving 1 base between. Germline CDR1 reads MNHNS; CDR2 reads SASEGT. Note on this clone: Its antigen is currently unknown.

The time point denotes: recipient sample about 28 days before transplant, after cytoreduction. Recipient blood drawn about 28 days pretransplant and days 30, 100, 180 after. This material consisted of peripheral blood mononuclear cells, taken before stem cell transplant. The J gene is TRBJ1-2, the V gene TRBV6-1; D gene ambiguous. This clonotype was sampled from a man in his fifties or sixties with myelodysplastic syndrome. Some clones in this sample may be carry-over from other donors' samples. The CDR3: CASSENGYTF. The CDR3 DNA reads as TGTGCCAGCAGTGAAAATGGCTACACCTTC.